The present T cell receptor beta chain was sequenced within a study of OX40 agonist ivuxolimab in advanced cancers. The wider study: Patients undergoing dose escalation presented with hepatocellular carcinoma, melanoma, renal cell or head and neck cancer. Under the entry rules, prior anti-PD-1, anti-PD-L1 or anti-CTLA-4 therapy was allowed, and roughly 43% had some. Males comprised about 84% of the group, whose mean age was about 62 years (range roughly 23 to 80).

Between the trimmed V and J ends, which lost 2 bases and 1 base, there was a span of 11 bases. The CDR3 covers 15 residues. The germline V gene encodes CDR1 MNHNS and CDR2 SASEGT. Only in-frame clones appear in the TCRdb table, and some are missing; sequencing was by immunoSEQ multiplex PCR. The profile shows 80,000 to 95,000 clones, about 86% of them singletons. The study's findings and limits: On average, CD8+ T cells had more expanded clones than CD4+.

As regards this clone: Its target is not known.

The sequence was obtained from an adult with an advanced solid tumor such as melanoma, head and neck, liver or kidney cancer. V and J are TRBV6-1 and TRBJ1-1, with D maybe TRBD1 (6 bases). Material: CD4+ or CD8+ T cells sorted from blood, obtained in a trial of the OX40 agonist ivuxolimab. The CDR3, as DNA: TGTGCCAGCAGTGAATACGGACAGTCGAACACTGAAGCTTTCTTT. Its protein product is CASSEYGQSNTEAFF.